This entry is about one T cell receptor (beta chain). The target antigen is unknown. The source of the sample is a study of cytomegalovirus exposure and HLA in healthy donors. Study information: The study's early data release held some 85 million unique TCRs from HLA-typed donors.

With 60 Vbeta and 13 Jbeta primers, the PCR was carried out. Profiling relied on immunoSEQ multiplex PCR, and the TCRdb table lists in-frame clones only, not all of them. The sample includes over 130,000 clones, 75% to 90% of them seen just once. Germline values: CDR1 SEHNR, CDR2 FQNEAQ (reference sequence). Unmatched junction bases numbered 4, after V lost 4 bases and J lost 1 base. The CDR3 runs to 16 residues. Study-wide points: When analyzed later, a missense DCLRE1C variant was found to be linked to TCR beta V- and J-gene trimming.

The sequenced sample consisted of PBMCs. The TCR was taken from a female donor in good health and CMV-seronegative. V usage is TRBV7-9 and J usage is TRBJ2-7; 13 nucleotides match TRBD2. The DNA of the CDR3 is TGTGCCAGCAGCTCGCCGGGACTAGCGGGATCCTACGAGCAGTACTTC. Protein product: CASSSPGLAGSYEQYF.